This TCR beta chain was identified in a study of blood T cell repertoires in COVID-19. Study context: PBMCs, B-cell-depleted T cells, or T cells were the source of the cDNA or gDNA that made up the material.

The V gene's germline CDR1 is SGDLS and CDR2 YYNGEE. Trimming removed 4 bases from V and 2 bases from J, with 7 bases in between. The CDR3 consists of 14 residues. Enrolled through a virtual design, the participants were between 18 and 89 years of age and came from around 25 US areas. Clinical history as reported by participants underpinned cohort assignment. Profiling relied on immunoSEQ multiplex PCR, and the TCRdb table lists in-frame clones only, not all of them. The sample has about 200,000 clones; around 86% are singletons. This sequence was found in a middle-aged woman with acute COVID-19. The chain uses TRBV9 and TRBJ2-6; possible D gene TRBD1, 5 bases. The sample consisted of PBMCs or T cells enriched from blood (not recorded which). CDR3 DNA sequence: TGTGCCAGCAGCTTGACAGCTGGGGCCAACGTCCTGACTTTC. Translation gives CASSLTAGANVLTF.